This TCR beta chain derives from a study of T cell repertoires in cytomegalovirus infection. General study findings and limits: The study found HLA-C-restricted CMV-specific TCR beta clonotypes dominating the ex vivo response.

TCRdb itself ran the reads through MiXCR, one entry per CDR3 protein. The sample yields 310,000 or so distinct CDR3 sequences, about 23% seen once. This clonotype was picked up many times. Its specificity is not known. The specimen sequenced was PBMCs. The TCR originated in a human donor in good health (CMV status not recorded). Some clones in this sample may be carry-over from other donors' samples.

The CDR3 DNA reads TGTGCCAGCAGCTTAGGGCAACCGGGCAATGAGCAGTTCTTC. It encodes CASSLGQPGNEQFF. V and J are TRBV7-9 and TRBJ2-1; D call uncertain. CDR3 size: 14 residues. Germline lookup yields CDR1 SEHNR and CDR2 FQNEAQ (reference sequence). V lost 1 base, J lost 6 bases, and 10 bases lay in between.